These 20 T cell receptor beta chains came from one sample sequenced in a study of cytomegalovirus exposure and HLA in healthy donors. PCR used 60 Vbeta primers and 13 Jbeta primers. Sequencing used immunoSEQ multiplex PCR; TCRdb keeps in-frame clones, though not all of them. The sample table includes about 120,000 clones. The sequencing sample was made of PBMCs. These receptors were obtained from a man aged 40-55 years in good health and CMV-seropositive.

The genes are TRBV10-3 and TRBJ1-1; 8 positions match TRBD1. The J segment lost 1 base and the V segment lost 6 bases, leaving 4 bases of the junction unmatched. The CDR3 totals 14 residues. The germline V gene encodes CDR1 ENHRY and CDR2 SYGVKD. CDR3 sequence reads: CAIRPGQGNTEAFF. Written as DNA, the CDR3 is TGTGCCATCAGACCTGGACAGGGGAACACTGAAGCTTTCTTT.

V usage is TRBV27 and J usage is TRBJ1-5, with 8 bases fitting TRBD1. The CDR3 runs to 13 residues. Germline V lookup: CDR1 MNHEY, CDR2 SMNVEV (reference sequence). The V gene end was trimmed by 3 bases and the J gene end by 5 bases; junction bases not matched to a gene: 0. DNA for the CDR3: TGTGCCAGCAGTTTGACAGGGGATCAGCCCCAGCATTTT. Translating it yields CASSLTGDQPQHF.

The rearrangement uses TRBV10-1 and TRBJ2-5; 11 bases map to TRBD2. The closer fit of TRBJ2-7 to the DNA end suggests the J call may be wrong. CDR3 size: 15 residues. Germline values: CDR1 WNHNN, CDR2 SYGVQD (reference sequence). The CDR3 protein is CASGPGLAAPYEQYF. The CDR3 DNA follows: TGCGCCAGCGGTCCGGGACTAGCGGCCCCCTACGAGCAGTACTTC.

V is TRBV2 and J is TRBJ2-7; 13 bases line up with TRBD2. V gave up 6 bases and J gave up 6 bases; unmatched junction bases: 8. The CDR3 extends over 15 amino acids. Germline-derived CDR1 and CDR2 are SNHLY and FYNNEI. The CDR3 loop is CASRPGLAGVREQYF. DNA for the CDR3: TGTGCCAGCAGACCCGGACTAGCGGGAGTCCGCGAGCAGTACTTC. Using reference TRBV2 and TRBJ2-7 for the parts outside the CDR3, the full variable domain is EPEVTQTPSHQVTQMGQEVILRCVPISNHLYFYWYRQILGQKVEFLVSFYNNEISEKSEIFDDQFSVERPDGSNFTLKIRSTKLEDSAMYFCASRPGLAGVREQYFGPGTRLTVT.

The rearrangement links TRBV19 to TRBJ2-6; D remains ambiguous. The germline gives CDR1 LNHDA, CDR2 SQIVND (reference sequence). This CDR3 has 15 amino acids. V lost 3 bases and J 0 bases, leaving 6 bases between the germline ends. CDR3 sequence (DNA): TGTGCCAGTAGTATGTTCGGCTCTGGGGCCAACGTCCTGACTTTC. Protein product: CASSMFGSGANVLTF. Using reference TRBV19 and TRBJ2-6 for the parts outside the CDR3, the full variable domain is DGGITQSPKYLFRKEGQNVTLSCEQNLNHDAMYWYRQDPGQGLRLIYYSQIVNDFQKGDIAEGYSVSREKKESFPLTVTSAQKNPTAFYLCASSMFGSGANVLTFGAGSRLTVL.

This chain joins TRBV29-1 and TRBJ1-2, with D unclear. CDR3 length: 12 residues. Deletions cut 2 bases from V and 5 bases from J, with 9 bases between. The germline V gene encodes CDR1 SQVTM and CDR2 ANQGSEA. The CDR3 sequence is CSVESGLYGYTF. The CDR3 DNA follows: TGCAGCGTTGAATCCGGGTTATATGGCTACACCTTC.

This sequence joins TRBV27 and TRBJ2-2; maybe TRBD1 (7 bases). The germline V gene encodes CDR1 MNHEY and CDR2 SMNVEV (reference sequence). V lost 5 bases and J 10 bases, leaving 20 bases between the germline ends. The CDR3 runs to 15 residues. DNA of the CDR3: TGTGCCAGCAGTGGCGGGACAGCCCTCCATTTGGAGCTGTTTTTT. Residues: CASSGGTALHLELFF.

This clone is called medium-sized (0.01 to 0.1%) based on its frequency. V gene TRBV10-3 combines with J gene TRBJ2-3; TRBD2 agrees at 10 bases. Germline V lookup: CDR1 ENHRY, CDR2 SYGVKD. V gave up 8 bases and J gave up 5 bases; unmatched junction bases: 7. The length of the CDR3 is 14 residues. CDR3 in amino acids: CAIRKREGGDTQYF. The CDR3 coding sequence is TGTGCCATCCGGAAGCGGGAGGGTGGAGATACGCAGTATTTT.

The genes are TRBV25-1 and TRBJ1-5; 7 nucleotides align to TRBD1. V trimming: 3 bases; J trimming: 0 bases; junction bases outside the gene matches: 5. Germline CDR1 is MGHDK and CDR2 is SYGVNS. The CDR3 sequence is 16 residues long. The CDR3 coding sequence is TGTGCCAGCAGTGATTCACAGGGGTTTAGCAATCAGCCCCAGCATTTT. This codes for CASSDSQGFSNQPQHF.

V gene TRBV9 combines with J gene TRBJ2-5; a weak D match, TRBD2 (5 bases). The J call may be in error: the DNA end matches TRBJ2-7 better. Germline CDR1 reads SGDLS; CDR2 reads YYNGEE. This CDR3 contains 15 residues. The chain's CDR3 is CASSTQAAGGYEQYF. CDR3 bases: TGTGCCAGCAGCACCCAAGCGGCAGGAGGCTACGAGCAGTACTTC.

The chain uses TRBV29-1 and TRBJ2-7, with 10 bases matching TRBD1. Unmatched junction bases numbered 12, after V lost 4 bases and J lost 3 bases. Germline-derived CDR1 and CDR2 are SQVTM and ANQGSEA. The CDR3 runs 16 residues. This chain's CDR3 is CSVGGLTGGAGYEQYF. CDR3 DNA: TGCAGCGTTGGAGGTTTGACAGGGGGCGCCGGCTACGAGCAGTACTTC.

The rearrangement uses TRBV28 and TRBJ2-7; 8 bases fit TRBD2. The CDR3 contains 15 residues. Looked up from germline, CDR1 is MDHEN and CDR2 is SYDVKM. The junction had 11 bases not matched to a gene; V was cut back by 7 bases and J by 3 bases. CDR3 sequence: CASNRKLAALYEQYF. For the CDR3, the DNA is TGTGCCAGCAACCGCAAACTAGCGGCTCTCTACGAGCAGTACTTC.

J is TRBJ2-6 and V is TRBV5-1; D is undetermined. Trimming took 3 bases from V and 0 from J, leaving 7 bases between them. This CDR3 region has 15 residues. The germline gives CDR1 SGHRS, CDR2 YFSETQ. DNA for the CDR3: TGCGCCAGCAGCTGGGCAGTCTCTGGGGCCAACGTCCTGACTTTC. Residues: CASSWAVSGANVLTF.

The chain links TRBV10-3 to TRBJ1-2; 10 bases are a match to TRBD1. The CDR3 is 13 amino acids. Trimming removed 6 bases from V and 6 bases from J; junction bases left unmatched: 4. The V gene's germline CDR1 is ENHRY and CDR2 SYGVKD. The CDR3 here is CAIRDGQGDGYTF. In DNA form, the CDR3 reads TGTGCCATCAGGGACGGACAGGGGGATGGCTACACCTTC.

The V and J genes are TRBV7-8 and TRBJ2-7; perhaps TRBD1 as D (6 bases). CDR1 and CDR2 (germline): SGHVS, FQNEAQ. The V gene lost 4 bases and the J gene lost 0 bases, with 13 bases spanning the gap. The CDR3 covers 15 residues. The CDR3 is CASSYSRDISYEQYF. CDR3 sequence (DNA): TGTGCCAGCAGCTACTCCCGGGACATCTCCTACGAGCAGTACTTC.

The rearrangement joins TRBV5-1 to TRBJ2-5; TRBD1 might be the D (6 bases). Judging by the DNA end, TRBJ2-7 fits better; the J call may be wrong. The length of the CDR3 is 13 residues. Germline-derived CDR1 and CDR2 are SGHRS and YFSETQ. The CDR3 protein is CASSFPRGYEQYF. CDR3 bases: TGCGCCAGCAGCTTTCCCAGGGGCTACGAGCAGTACTTC.

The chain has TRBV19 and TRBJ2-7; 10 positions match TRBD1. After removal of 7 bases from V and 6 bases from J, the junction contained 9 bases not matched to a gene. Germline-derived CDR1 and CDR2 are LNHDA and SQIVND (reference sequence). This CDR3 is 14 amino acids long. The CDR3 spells CASTPGTGEAEQYF. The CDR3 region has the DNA TGTGCCAGTACCCCGGGGACAGGGGAGGCCGAGCAGTACTTC.

The CDR3 sequence is CAWSFGLVNTEAFF. CDR3 coding DNA: TGTGCCTGGAGTTTCGGACTCGTGAACACTGAAGCTTTCTTT. The rearrangement joins TRBV30 to TRBJ1-1; no clear D gene. Germline assignment: CDR1 GTSNPN and CDR2 SVGIG (reference sequence). The CDR3 length is 14 residues. Trimming removed 2 bases at V and 0 bases at J, with 10 bases between.

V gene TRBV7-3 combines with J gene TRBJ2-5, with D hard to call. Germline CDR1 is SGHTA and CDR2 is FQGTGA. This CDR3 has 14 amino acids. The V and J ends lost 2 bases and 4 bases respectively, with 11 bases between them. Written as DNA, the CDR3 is TGTGCCAGCAGCTTAGAGCCGTTTGGAGAGACCCAGTACTTC. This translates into CASSLEPFGETQYF.

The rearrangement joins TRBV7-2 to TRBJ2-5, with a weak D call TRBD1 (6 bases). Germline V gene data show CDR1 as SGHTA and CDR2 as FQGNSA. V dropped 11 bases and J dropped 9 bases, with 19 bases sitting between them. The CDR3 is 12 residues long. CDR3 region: CAGRTAPGSQYF. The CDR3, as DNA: TGTGCCGGACGGACAGCTCCGGGGTCCCAGTACTTC. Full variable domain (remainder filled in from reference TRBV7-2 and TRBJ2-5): GAGVSQSPSNKVTEKGKDVELRCDPISGHTALYWYRQSLGQGLEFLIYFQGNSAPDKSGLPSDRFSAERTGGSVSTLTIQRTQQEDSAVYLCAGRTAPGSQYFGPGTRLLVL.